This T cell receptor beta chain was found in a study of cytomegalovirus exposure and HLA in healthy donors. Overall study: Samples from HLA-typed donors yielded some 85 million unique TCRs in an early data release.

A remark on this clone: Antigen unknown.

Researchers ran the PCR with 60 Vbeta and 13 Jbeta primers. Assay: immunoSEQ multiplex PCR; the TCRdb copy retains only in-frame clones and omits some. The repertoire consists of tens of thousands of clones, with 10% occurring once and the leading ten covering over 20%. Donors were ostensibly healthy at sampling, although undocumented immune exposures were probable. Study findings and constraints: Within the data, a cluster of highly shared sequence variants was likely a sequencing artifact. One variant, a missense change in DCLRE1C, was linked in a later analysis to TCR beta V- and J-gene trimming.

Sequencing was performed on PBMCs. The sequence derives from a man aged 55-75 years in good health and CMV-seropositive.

CDR3 sequence: CASSGGEANQPQHF. The CDR3 coding sequence is TGTGCCAGCAGTGGGGGGGAAGCCAATCAGCCCCAGCATTTT. The gene calls are TRBV6-4 and TRBJ1-5, with D perhaps matching TRBD1 (5 bases). The V end lost 4 bases, the J end lost 3 bases, and 10 bases lay between the germline ends. This CDR3 is built from 14 residues. Germline V gene data show CDR1 as MRHNA and CDR2 as SNTAGT.